This T cell receptor beta chain came from a study of long-term antiretroviral therapy in people with HIV. General study points: Collection spanned 2004 to 2017; ART regimens may be less effective than current ones.

On this clone: No antigen is known for it.

The authors ran the immunoSEQ assay, v3.0, at survey level. The method was immunoSEQ multiplex PCR; TCRdb's version includes in-frame clones alone and lacks a portion of them. Of some 30,000 clones in the sample, around 90% were seen once. The CDR3 runs 14 residues. Germline values: CDR1 GTSNPN, CDR2 SVGIG (reference sequence). V shed 8 bases and J shed 0 bases, with 13 bases lying between them. The material was unsorted PBMCs, obtained 1.1 years after starting antiretroviral therapy. The V call is TRBV30, the J call TRBJ2-2; D may be TRBD1 (6 bases). The sequence came from a man younger than 35 with HIV. The CDR3 is CARPGQPNTGELFF. Written as DNA, the CDR3 is TGTGCCCGGCCGGGACAACCGAACACCGGGGAGCTGTTTTTT.